This T cell receptor beta chain is drawn from a study of blood T cell repertoires in COVID-19. Study-wide context: COVID-19 samples, acute and convalescent, were from the United States, Italy and Spain. The analysed material was cDNA or gDNA that came from T cells, B-cell-depleted T cells, or PBMCs.

The CDR3 covers 16 residues. Germline CDR1 and CDR2: SGHVS and FNYEAQ. The V end was cut by 2 bases, the J end by 3 bases, with 14 bases between. Per the study methods: Scientists estimated how many nucleated cells there were by amplifying reference gene primers. TCRdb keeps only in-frame clones here, not all; method: immunoSEQ multiplex PCR. V and J calls and clone size come straight from that table; D and trimming were deduced from the DNA. Seen here are around 230,000 clones, roughly 80% observed once, and the top ten hold approximately 9.6%. What was sequenced was peripheral blood. The TCR sequence derives from a woman of 80 years or more with acute or convalescent COVID-19. The V and J genes are TRBV7-6 and TRBJ2-1, with a tentative D call TRBD1 (6 bases). The CDR3 nucleotides are TGTGCCAGCAGCTTAAGGTCAGGGGTCCGCTACAATGAGCAGTTCTTC. Its translation is CASSLRSGVRYNEQFF.